The 14 T cell receptor beta chains given below trace back to one sample, sequenced in a study of blood T cell repertoires in COVID-19. The data were produced by immunoSEQ multiplex PCR, yet TCRdb's version contains in-frame clones alone and is incomplete. Seen here are 150,000 to 200,000 clones, roughly 80% observed once, and the top ten hold approximately 8%. Specimen: peripheral blood. The origin of the receptors is a woman aged 70-85 years with COVID-19, enrolled during active disease.

This clone was detected a few times. The V and J genes are TRBV10-1 and TRBJ2-3, with D possibly matching TRBD1 (6 bases). This CDR3 spans 16 amino acids. Germline V gene data show CDR1 as WNHNN and CDR2 as SYGVQD (reference sequence). V was shortened by 0 bases and J by 10 bases, with 20 bases between the two germline ends. The CDR3 DNA reads TGCGCCAGCAGTGAGTCGAAGGGCATCCCAGGGGAGTCGCAGTATTTT. Its translation: CASSESKGIPGESQYF.

V is TRBV28 and J is TRBJ2-1, with D possibly TRBD2 on 5 matching bases. The germline V gene has CDR1 MDHEN and CDR2 SYDVKM. The V end lost 6 bases, the J end lost 7 bases, and 16 bases lay between the germline ends. This CDR3 region has 14 residues. The chain's CDR3 is CASRTTRLGNEQFF. Written as DNA, the CDR3 is TGTGCCAGCAGGACTACCCGACTGGGGAATGAGCAGTTCTTC.

This chain uses TRBV3-1 (or the pseudogene TRBV3-2) with TRBJ2-7; TRBD1 is a possible D gene (6 bases). V was pared by 1 base and J by 7 bases, with 17 bases between. The CDR3 is 15 amino acids. Germline V CDR1 and CDR2: LGHDT, YNNKEL (reference sequence). The CDR3 reads CASSQGQGKVREQYF. The CDR3 DNA sequence: TGTGCCAGCAGCCAAGGTCAGGGGAAAGTAAGGGAGCAGTACTTC.

The rearrangement links TRBV28 to TRBJ2-7; 7 bases fit TRBD2. This CDR3 is built from 19 residues. CDR1 is MDHEN, CDR2 SYDVKM, per germline. V trimming: 2 bases; J trimming: 3 bases; junction bases outside the gene matches: 19. The CDR3 is CASSLTLGREWRENYEQYF. Written as DNA, the CDR3 is TGTGCCAGCAGTTTAACCCTCGGGCGGGAGTGGCGGGAAAACTACGAGCAGTACTTC.

This clone was observed at least ten times. The gene calls are TRBV7-2 and TRBJ1-2, with 9 bases aligning to TRBD1. V dropped 5 bases and J dropped 3; count of bases not matched to a gene: 7. CDR3 length equals 15 residues. Germline lookup yields CDR1 SGHTA and CDR2 FQGNSA. CDR3 nucleotides: TGTGCCAGCAGCCCAACGACAGGGGGGGACTATGGCTACACCTTC. Its translation: CASSPTTGGDYGYTF.

The rearrangement uses TRBV7-2 and TRBJ2-3, with 10 bases aligning to TRBD2. The CDR3 has 17 residues. J gave up 3 bases and V 5 bases, and 11 bases lay outside the gene matches. Germline-derived CDR1 and CDR2 are SGHTA and FQGNSA. CDR3 sequence reads: CASSEWVSAGGTDTQYF. For the CDR3, the DNA is TGTGCCAGCAGCGAATGGGTATCAGCGGGAGGGACAGATACGCAGTATTTT.

This clone turned up a few times. The V call is TRBV30, the J call TRBJ2-7; D is undetermined. V was trimmed by 2 bases and J by 2 bases, leaving 13 bases between them. This CDR3 contains 14 residues. Germline loops: CDR1 GTSNPN, CDR2 SVGIG (reference sequence). The CDR3 DNA is TGTGCCTGGAGTCCGTCCCTGGCGGCCTACGAGCAGTACTTC. As protein: CAWSPSLAAYEQYF.

The CDR3 protein is CASSWGGTAKNIQYF. The CDR3 nucleotides read TGTGCCAGCAGCTGGGGAGGGACAGCCAAAAACATTCAGTACTTC. V usage is TRBV5-8 and J usage is TRBJ2-4, with 7 bases identical to TRBD2. V was pared by 3 bases and J by 0 bases, with 3 bases of the junction left unmatched. CDR3 length equals 15 residues. In germline, CDR1 is SGHTS, CDR2 YDEGEE.

The chain carries TRBV5-6 and TRBJ2-3; D remains unclear. The CDR3 is made up of 14 amino acids. Trimming shortened V by 1 base and J by 3 bases, and 9 bases separated the two germline ends. From germline, CDR1 is SGHDT and CDR2 YYEEEE. Here the CDR3 reads CASSLRQGTDTQYF. The CDR3 DNA reads as TGTGCCAGCAGCTTGAGACAAGGAACAGATACGCAGTATTTT.

The chain recombines TRBV24-1 with TRBJ2-1, with D maybe TRBD2 (5 bases). Germline values: CDR1 KGHDR, CDR2 SFDVKD. V lost 9 bases, J lost 8 bases, and 16 bases lay in between. The CDR3 covers 13 residues. CDR3: CATLKDGGYEQFF. The CDR3 DNA follows: TGTGCCACCCTAAAGGACGGCGGGTATGAGCAGTTCTTC.

The chain joins TRBV6-1 to TRBJ2-2, with 8 bases aligning to TRBD2. CDR1 and CDR2 from the germline V gene are MNHNS and SASEGT. The CDR3 spans 14 residues. With V trimmed by 10 bases and J by 3 bases, 7 bases remained unmatched. CDR3 sequence (DNA): TGTGCCACCACGCGGGGGGCTGACACCGGGGAGCTGTTTTTT. As protein: CATTRGADTGELFF.

In the case of this clone: At one end, the junction sequence differs from germline, possibly due to a read error. The chain is built from TRBV5-8 and TRBJ2-1; 7 nucleotides agree with TRBD1. Germline CDR1 reads SGHTS; CDR2 reads YDEGEE. The CDR3 sequence is 15 residues long. The CDR3 sequence is CASTLTGRSYNEQFF. The CDR3 nucleotides read TGTGCCAGCACCTTGACAGGGCGCTCCTACAATGAGCAGTTCTTC.

V gene TRBV7-2 combines with J gene TRBJ2-2; TRBD1 aligns across 9 bases. The germline V gene has CDR1 SGHTA and CDR2 FQGNSA. V was pared by 0 bases and J by 6 bases, with 5 bases of the junction left unmatched. This CDR3 has 16 amino acids. In DNA, the CDR3 is TGTGCCAGCAGCTTAGCAGGACAGGGGATCCCCGGGGAGCTGTTTTTT. This encodes CASSLAGQGIPGELFF.

This clone has more than one count but fewer than ten. The chain is built from TRBV29-1 and TRBJ1-5; the match to TRBD1 covers 10 bases. There are 14 residues in the CDR3. The trim removed 8 bases at V and 4 bases at J, leaving 8 bases unmatched. In germline, CDR1 is SQVTM, CDR2 ANQGSEA. The CDR3 reads CSPRGTGDNQPQHF. The CDR3 DNA follows: TGCAGCCCCCGGGGGACAGGGGATAATCAGCCCCAGCATTTT.